This T cell receptor (beta chain) was identified in a study of CD8 T cells in ankylosing spondylitis. As concerns this clonotype: What it binds is unknown.

One entry per CDR3 protein results from TCRdb running MiXCR on the 5' RACE reads. Among about 540,000 distinct CDR3 sequences listed, more than 9.5% were seen once. Study-level findings and limits: Past studies reported some motif variants in reactive arthritis synovial fluid and blood. A motif in TCR beta, a set of fewer than ten highly homologous variants, appeared characteristic of ankylosing spondylitis blood. Disease-linked clones reportedly showed significant enrichment in matched ankylosing spondylitis synovial fluid.

In germline, CDR1 is SGHRS, CDR2 YFSETQ. Trimming took off 2 bases at V and 0 bases at J, with 15 bases between the two ends. The CDR3 length is 18 residues. Sequenced input: blood, either unsorted or a sorted T cell fraction (not recorded which). V is TRBV5-1 and J is TRBJ1-6; perhaps TRBD1 as D (5 bases). This clonotype was obtained from a male donor with ankylosing spondylitis. CDR3 bases: TGCGCCAGCAGCTTCACGTACGGGGACGACTCCTATAATTCACCCCTCCACTTT. Protein sequence: CASSFTYGDDSYNSPLHF.